Following are 14 T cell receptor beta chains from one sample sequenced in a study of blood T cell repertoires in COVID-19. Assay: immunoSEQ multiplex PCR; the TCRdb copy retains only in-frame clones and omits some. The table lists around 41,000 clones, about 88% of them singletons, with roughly 13% in the top ten. The sequenced material came from peripheral blood. These TCRs come from a human donor in a cohort sampled during active COVID-19.

The chain combines TRBV6-6 with TRBJ1-1; tentatively, D is TRBD1 (5 bases). The germline V gene encodes CDR1 MNHNY and CDR2 SVGAGI (reference sequence). CDR3 length: 13 amino acids. The germline V and J ends were trimmed by 4 bases and 2 bases, with 8 bases remaining between them. The CDR3 nucleotides are TGTGCCAGCAGTTTTACAGGAAACACTGAAGCTTTCTTT. Translation gives CASSFTGNTEAFF.

V is TRBV7-2 and J is TRBJ1-6, with D possibly matching TRBD1 (5 bases). The CDR3 contains 16 residues. Per germline, CDR1 SGHTA and CDR2 FQGNSA. V lost 4 bases to trimming and J lost 10 bases, with 20 bases between them. CDR3 DNA sequence: TGTGCCAGCAGCTCATCCGGGGGTTGGGCCCAATCACCCCTCCACTTT. It yields the protein CASSSSGGWAQSPLHF.

In the case of this clone: An end of the junction differs from the germline gene, which may be a read error. The chain links TRBV3-1 (or the pseudogene TRBV3-2) to TRBJ1-2, with D hard to call. The CDR3 extends over 15 amino acids. In germline, CDR1 is LGHDT, CDR2 YNNKEL (reference sequence). CDR3 in DNA: TGTGCCAGCAGCCAAGATTGGCGGGGATCTGGACCCCACATTTTC. Translation gives CASSQDWRGSGPHIF.

This sequence joins TRBV11-3 and TRBJ2-2, with 8 bases lining up with TRBD2. Germline CDR1 is SGHNT and CDR2 is YENEEA. The length of the CDR3 is 15 residues. With V trimmed by 9 bases and J by 4 bases, 10 bases remained unmatched. This CDR3 reads CASSRAGAITGELFF. The CDR3 DNA follows: TGTGCCAGTTCCAGAGCGGGGGCGATCACCGGGGAGCTGTTTTTT.

J is TRBJ2-7 and V is TRBV19; the D gene is possibly TRBD2 (5 bases). Trimming stripped 5 bases from V and 7 bases from J, with 12 bases between. Germline loops: CDR1 LNHDA, CDR2 SQIVND (reference sequence). This CDR3 has 12 residues. CDR3 loop: CASSGGGGEQYF. In DNA form, the CDR3 reads TGTGCCAGTAGTGGCGGCGGCGGGGAGCAGTACTTC.

The chain uses TRBV2 and TRBJ2-3; the D is unclear. The CDR3 has 15 residues. Germline V gene sequence: CDR1 SNHLY, CDR2 FYNNEI. V shed 5 bases and J shed 0 bases, with 12 bases lying between them. In DNA, the CDR3 is TGTGCCAGCAGTTTCATCGGTCCGAGCACAGATACGCAGTATTTT. This sequence encodes CASSFIGPSTDTQYF.

The gene calls are TRBV6-5 and TRBJ2-5, with D tentatively TRBD1 (6 bases). Germline V gives CDR1 MNHEY, CDR2 SVGAGI. The ends were cut back, 6 bases at V and 4 bases at J, with 12 bases in the middle. This CDR3 region has 13 residues. As DNA, the CDR3 is TGTGCCAGCAGAGACAGGTGGGGAGAGACCCAGTACTTC. The encoded protein is CASRDRWGETQYF.

This clone has more than one count but fewer than ten. The CDR3 coding sequence is TGTGCCAGCAGTTACCGAGTGGACAGGCCTAACTATGGCTACACCTTC. Encoded protein: CASSYRVDRPNYGYTF. The chain carries TRBV6-6 and TRBJ1-2; 7 nucleotides match TRBD1. Unmatched junction bases numbered 6, after V lost 2 bases and J lost 0 bases. This CDR3 spans 16 amino acids. Germline V lookup: CDR1 MNHNY, CDR2 SVGAGI (reference sequence).

V is TRBV20-1 and J is TRBJ2-5; 11 bases match TRBD2. Germline CDR1 is DFQATT and CDR2 is SNEGSKA (reference sequence). The V segment lost 3 bases and the J segment 3 bases; nucleotides outside the gene matches: 3. The CDR3 contains 14 residues. For the CDR3, the DNA is TGCAGTGCTAGTAGTAGCGGGGGGGAAGAGACCCAGTACTTC. Translating gives CSASSSGGEETQYF.

This chain links TRBV5-6 with TRBJ1-4; possible D gene TRBD1, 5 bases. Deletions cut 4 bases from V and 8 bases from J, with 12 bases between. Looked up from germline, CDR1 is SGHDT and CDR2 is YYEEEE. The CDR3 has 13 residues. The chain's CDR3 is CASSQGVSEKLFF. The CDR3 region has the DNA TGTGCCAGCAGCCAAGGGGTTAGCGAAAAACTGTTTTTT.

The chain uses TRBV2 and TRBJ2-2, with D possibly matching TRBD2 (5 bases). Per the germline V gene, CDR1 is SNHLY and CDR2 is FYNNEI. The CDR3 contains 14 residues. V dropped 6 bases and J dropped 6 bases, with 14 bases sitting between them. The CDR3 coding sequence is TGTGCCAGCAGAGCACGGGATGACCCCGGGGAGCTGTTTTTT. Residues: CASRARDDPGELFF.

The chain is built from TRBV9 and TRBJ1-3, with D maybe TRBD1 (6 bases). The CDR3 is 15 residues long. Germline V CDR1 and CDR2: SGDLS, YYNGEE. The V and J ends lost 0 bases and 3 bases respectively, with 10 bases between them. The DNA of the CDR3 is TGTGCCAGCAGCGTAGGGGGGCAGAATGGAAACACCATATATTTT. This gives the protein CASSVGGQNGNTIYF.

The CDR3 DNA reads TGTGCCAGCAACGGTTCTACAGCGGGGGGGCCGGGGACGACAGATACGCAGTATTTT. It encodes CASNGSTAGGPGTTDTQYF. This chain uses TRBV5-4 with TRBJ2-3; 10 nucleotides agree with TRBD2. The CDR3 spans 19 residues. The junction had 19 bases not matched to a gene; V was cut back by 6 bases and J by 3 bases. The V gene's germline CDR1 is SGHNT and CDR2 YYREEE (reference sequence).

In nucleotides, the CDR3 is TGTGCCAGCAGCTTAGCCGGGAAGTCCTACGAGCAGTACTTC. This sequence encodes CASSLAGKSYEQYF. The V and J genes are TRBV11-2 and TRBJ2-7; perhaps TRBD2 as D (5 bases). The CDR3 is made up of 14 amino acids. Germline-derived CDR1 and CDR2 are SGHAT and FQNNGV. V lost 1 base, J lost 1 base, and 8 bases lay in between.